The 26 T cell receptor beta chains reported below all come from one sample, sequenced in a study of blood T cell repertoires in COVID-19. Some clones are missing from TCRdb's copy, which holds only in-frame ones; the method was immunoSEQ multiplex PCR. This sample has tens of thousands of clones, with around 80% found just once. Sequenced: peripheral blood. The origin of the receptors is a human donor in a cohort sampled during active COVID-19.

This clone was counted only a few times. The chain combines TRBV2 with TRBJ1-2; 9 bases line up with TRBD1. Germline loops: CDR1 SNHLY, CDR2 FYNNEI. The V segment lost 8 bases and the J segment 3 bases; nucleotides outside the gene matches: 7. CDR3 length equals 14 residues. The CDR3 nucleotides read TGTGCCAGCGTAAGGGGACAGGGTGACTATGGCTACACCTTC. Protein: CASVRGQGDYGYTF. The variable domain in full, with the rest retrieved from reference TRBV2 and TRBJ1-2, is EPEVTQTPSHQVTQMGQEVILRCVPISNHLYFYWYRQILGQKVEFLVSFYNNEISEKSEIFDDQFSVERPDGSNFTLKIRSTKLEDSAMYFCASVRGQGDYGYTFGSGTRLTVV.

The V and J genes are TRBV2 and TRBJ2-7; 7 bases match TRBD1. CDR1 SNHLY and CDR2 FYNNEI come from the germline V gene. V shed 4 bases, J shed 0 bases, and the junction held 6 bases outside the gene matches. This CDR3 is 15 amino acids long. The CDR3: CASSARQGPSYEQYF. The CDR3 coding sequence is TGTGCCAGCAGTGCCCGACAGGGACCCTCCTACGAGCAGTACTTC.

The chain uses TRBV18 and TRBJ2-2, with TRBD1 matching over 9 bases. This CDR3 is 17 amino acids long. Unmatched junction bases numbered 7, after V lost 4 bases and J lost 1 base. The germline V gene has CDR1 KGHSH and CDR2 LQKENI. This chain's CDR3 is CASSRIRDRVNTGELFF. Here the CDR3 DNA reads TGTGCCAGCTCACGTATCCGGGACAGGGTGAACACCGGGGAGCTGTTTTTT.

V is TRBV7-6 and J is TRBJ2-2, with 8 bases lining up with TRBD1. Germline CDR1 SGHVS, CDR2 FNYEAQ. J was trimmed by 3 bases and V by 6 bases; bases with no gene match: 6. This CDR3 has 15 amino acids. CDR3 sequence (DNA): TGTGCCAGCAGACCAGGGGGCCCGGACACCGGGGAGCTGTTTTTT. This gives the protein CASRPGGPDTGELFF.

In its sample, this clone was seen a few times. The chain employs TRBV19 and TRBJ2-3, with D tentatively TRBD1 (6 bases). The CDR3 has 15 residues. With 9 bases removed from V and 1 base from J, the gap between germline ends came to 17 bases. From germline, CDR1 is LNHDA and CDR2 SQIVND (reference sequence). The CDR3 DNA sequence: TGTGCCAGCCAGCCTATGACAGGAGGCACAGATACGCAGTATTTT. It is translated as CASQPMTGGTDTQYF.

V is TRBV6-5 and J is TRBJ1-2; 9 bases fit TRBD1. Germline V gene data show CDR1 as MNHEY and CDR2 as SVGAGI. The ends lost 2 bases at V and 6 bases at J; junction bases unmatched: 7. The CDR3 sequence is 15 residues long. CDR3 nucleotides: TGTGCCAGCAGTTACGTGGACAGGGGTCTGAATGGCTACACCTTC. Amino acids: CASSYVDRGLNGYTF.

The chain employs TRBV3-1 (or the pseudogene TRBV3-2) and TRBJ2-5; a possible D gene is TRBD1 (6 bases). The CDR3 has 13 amino acids. CDR1 LGHDT and CDR2 YNNKEL come from the germline V gene (reference sequence). Trimming left V 4 bases short and J 6 bases short, with 12 bases between. The CDR3 here is CASSLSQGQTQYF. The CDR3 region has the DNA TGTGCCAGCAGCCTGTCACAGGGACAGACCCAGTACTTC.

The chain uses TRBV5-6 and TRBJ2-1; D may be TRBD2 (5 bases). The V gene lost 0 bases and the J gene lost 0 bases, with 16 bases spanning the gap. CDR3 size: 18 residues. CDR1 is SGHDT, CDR2 YYEEEE, per germline. The CDR3 DNA is TGTGCCAGCAGCTTGGTTCTGAGCGGTTCGGGCTCCTACAATGAGCAGTTCTTC. Translated, it gives CASSLVLSGSGSYNEQFF. Full variable domain (missing parts from reference TRBV5-6 and TRBJ2-1): DAGVTQSPTHLIKTRGQQVTLRCSPKSGHDTVSWYQQALGQGPQFIFQYYEEEERQRGNFPDRFSGHQFPNYSSELNVNALLLGDSALYLCASSLVLSGSGSYNEQFFGPGTRLTVL.

The chain uses TRBV10-2 and TRBJ2-1; 10 bases line up with TRBD1. This CDR3 has 15 amino acids. The junction had 8 bases not matched to a gene; V was cut back by 6 bases and J by 6 bases. Germline V lookup: CDR1 WSHSY, CDR2 SAAADI. In nucleotides, the CDR3 is TGCGCCAGCAGGGCGACAGGGGGCGCCTCCAATGAGCAGTTCTTC. It encodes CASRATGGASNEQFF.

The chain combines TRBV2 with TRBJ2-2; 8 nucleotides match TRBD1. With V trimmed by 7 bases and J by 6 bases, 4 bases remained unmatched. The germline CDR1 and CDR2 sequences are SNHLY and FYNNEI. This CDR3 is built from 13 residues. The CDR3 loop reads CASTGQGAGELFF. For the CDR3, the DNA is TGTGCCAGCACCGGACAGGGCGCCGGGGAGCTGTTTTTT.

The gene calls are TRBV15 and TRBJ1-1; TRBD1 might be the D (6 bases). Trimming took off 6 bases at V and 0 bases at J, with 8 bases between the two ends. The V gene's germline CDR1 is LNHNV and CDR2 YYDKDF (reference sequence). The CDR3 runs 13 residues. CDR3 DNA sequence: TGTGCCACCAGTGAGGGGGTGAACACTGAAGCTTTCTTT. Amino acids: CATSEGVNTEAFF. The full variable domain, completed using reference TRBV15 and TRBJ1-1, is DAMVIQNPRYQVTQFGKPVTLSCSQTLNHNVMYWYQQKSSQAPKLLFHYYDKDFNNEADTPDNFQSRRPNTSFCFLDIRSPGLGDTAMYLCATSEGVNTEAFFGQGTRLTVV.

This clone was recorded a few times. The chain carries TRBV10-3 and TRBJ1-4, with D possibly being TRBD1 (6 bases). The CDR3 spans 15 residues. Trimming left V 4 bases short and J 3 bases short, with 12 bases between. Germline V gene sequence: CDR1 ENHRY, CDR2 SYGVKD. CDR3 sequence reads: CAISGGLGANEKLFF. Written as DNA, the CDR3 is TGTGCCATCAGTGGGGGGCTGGGAGCTAATGAAAAACTGTTTTTT.

This sequence joins TRBV3-1 (or the pseudogene TRBV3-2) and TRBJ1-1, with D hard to call. Between the trimmed V and J ends, which lost 3 bases and 9 bases, there was a span of 23 bases. CDR3 length equals 16 residues. Germline V gives CDR1 LGHDT, CDR2 YNNKEL (reference sequence). The CDR3 bases are TGTGCCAGCAGCCAGGGGTCTACAGAGGGCTGGCTTAAAGCTTTCTTT. Its protein product is CASSQGSTEGWLKAFF.

Here the CDR3 DNA reads TGTGCCAGCAGCCGACAGGATCGGGGAGAAAAACTGTTTTTT. Translated: CASSRQDRGEKLFF. The chain carries TRBV14 and TRBJ1-4, with D possibly matching TRBD1 (6 bases). Trimming removed 4 bases at V and 8 bases at J, with 14 bases between. Per the germline V gene, CDR1 is SGHDN and CDR2 is FVKESK. The CDR3 totals 14 residues. The whole variable domain, filled in from reference TRBV14 and TRBJ1-4, reads EAGVTQFPSHSVIEKGQTVTLRCDPISGHDNLYWYRRVMGKEIKFLLHFVKESKQDESGMPNNRFLAERTGGTYSTLKVQPAELEDSGVYFCASSRQDRGEKLFFGSGTQLSVL.

The CDR3 sequence is CASSQSRESNYGYTF. The CDR3 bases are TGTGCCAGCTCACAAAGCAGGGAATCTAACTATGGCTACACCTTC. V gene TRBV18 combines with J gene TRBJ1-2; the D gene is possibly TRBD1 (5 bases). V shed 4 bases and J shed 0 bases, with 12 bases lying between them. Germline CDR1 and CDR2: KGHSH and LQKENI. The CDR3 contains 15 residues.

This clone has ten or more counts. This chain connects TRBV9 to TRBJ1-6, with unresolved D. Germline assignment: CDR1 SGDLS and CDR2 YYNGEE. The CDR3 consists of 14 residues. Deletions cut 3 bases from V and 5 bases from J, with 9 bases between. The CDR3 DNA reads as TGTGCCAGCAGCGCACGGGTTGATAATTCACCCCTCCACTTT. This encodes CASSARVDNSPLHF.

This clone was detected ten times or more. This chain joins TRBV19 and TRBJ1-5; TRBD1 matches 11 bases. Per germline, CDR1 LNHDA and CDR2 SQIVND (reference sequence). V dropped 5 bases and J dropped 6; count of bases not matched to a gene: 9. The CDR3 sequence is 16 residues long. The CDR3 coding sequence is TGTGCCAGTAGTGCCCCCGGGACAGGGGGTGGTCAGCCCCAGCATTTT. Encoded protein: CASSAPGTGGGQPQHF.

This chain uses TRBV28 with TRBJ2-3; 7 positions match TRBD2. V shed 8 bases, J shed 5 bases, and the junction held 10 bases outside the gene matches. CDR3 length: 14 amino acids. Germline CDR1 and CDR2: MDHEN and SYDVKM. DNA of the CDR3: TGTGCCAGCTATCCTGGGGGGGTCGTAGATACGCAGTATTTT. Its translation: CASYPGGVVDTQYF. The full variable domain, in which reference TRBV28 and TRBJ2-3 provide the parts outside the CDR3, is DVKVTQSSRYLVKRTGEKVFLECVQDMDHENMFWYRQDPGLGLRLIYFSYDVKMKEKGDIPEGYSVSREKKERFSLILESASTNQTSMYLCASYPGGVVDTQYFGPGTRLTVL.

The chain couples TRBV6-5 to TRBJ2-5; D is undetermined. V shed 5 bases and J shed 4 bases, with 11 bases lying between them. Germline V gene lookup returns CDR1 MNHEY and CDR2 SVGAGI. The CDR3 runs 13 residues. CDR3 sequence: CASSPTWRETQYF. For the CDR3, the DNA is TGTGCCAGCAGTCCAACATGGAGAGAGACCCAGTACTTC.

This clone was recorded once. The chain employs TRBV19 and TRBJ1-3, with D unresolved. The CDR3 length is 14 residues. Germline CDR1 is LNHDA and CDR2 is SQIVND (reference sequence). V dropped 8 bases and J dropped 2 bases, with 13 bases sitting between them. The CDR3 DNA reads as TGTGCCAGTTCTCGAACAGACCCTGGAAACACCATATATTTT. It translates to CASSRTDPGNTIYF.

The V call is TRBV19, the J call TRBJ2-2; 12 nucleotides agree with TRBD1. This CDR3 spans 18 amino acids. J gave up 6 bases and V 0 bases, and 8 bases lay outside the gene matches. Germline-derived CDR1 and CDR2 are LNHDA and SQIVND (reference sequence). The CDR3 DNA reads TGTGCCAGTAGTATAGATCGTGCCGGGACAGGGGGCTCCGGGGAGCTGTTTTTT. Protein sequence: CASSIDRAGTGGSGELFF.

This clone was counted a single time. V gene TRBV19 combines with J gene TRBJ1-6; 9 bases agree with TRBD1. The V gene's germline CDR1 is LNHDA and CDR2 SQIVND (reference sequence). V dropped 3 bases and J dropped 5; count of bases not matched to a gene: 8. The CDR3 is 17 amino acids. The CDR3 loop reads CASSIRTGAVNNSPLHF. Written as DNA, the CDR3 is TGTGCCAGTAGTATTCGGACAGGGGCTGTTAATAATTCACCCCTCCACTTT.

The chain has TRBV10-2 and TRBJ1-5; D unresolved. Between the trimmed V and J ends, which lost 0 bases and 2 bases, there was a span of 5 bases. Per the germline V gene, CDR1 is WSHSY and CDR2 is SAAADI. The length of the CDR3 is 14 residues. CDR3 nucleotide sequence: TGCGCCAGCAGTGAGTCGTCTGGCAATCAGCCCCAGCATTTT. Protein: CASSESSGNQPQHF.

V usage is TRBV4-2 and J usage is TRBJ1-2, with 11 bases identical to TRBD1. Germline CDR1 and CDR2: LGHNA and YNFKEQ. CDR3 length: 16 residues. J gave up 2 bases and V 3 bases, and 5 bases lay outside the gene matches. The CDR3: CASSQDRGQPNYGYTF. DNA of the CDR3: TGTGCCAGCAGCCAGGACAGGGGGCAACCAAACTATGGCTACACCTTC.

This clone was detected only a few times. The V gene is TRBV5-6, the J gene TRBJ1-4; TRBD1 agrees at 9 bases. J gave up 5 bases and V 4 bases, and 6 bases lay outside the gene matches. Looked up from germline, CDR1 is SGHDT and CDR2 is YYEEEE. This CDR3 comprises 15 residues. This CDR3 is CASSLSGTGNEKLFF. CDR3 DNA: TGTGCCAGCAGCCTCTCCGGGACAGGGAATGAAAAACTGTTTTTT.

The rearrangement links TRBV6-6 to TRBJ2-1, with D possibly TRBD1 on 6 matching bases. The CDR3 loop spans 15 amino acids. Germline-derived CDR1 and CDR2 are MNHNY and SVGAGI (reference sequence). V dropped 6 bases and J dropped 0 bases, with 12 bases sitting between them. The DNA of the CDR3 is TGTGCCAGCAGCCAACAGGGTAGCTCCTACAATGAGCAGTTCTTC. This encodes CASSQQGSSYNEQFF.